The next 31 T cell receptor beta chains were all read from a single sample in a study of OX40 agonist ivuxolimab in advanced cancers. Here immunoSEQ multiplex PCR was the method, and the copy in TCRdb shows in-frame clones only, minus some. This repertoire shows roughly 90,000 clones, 80% to 90% found once; its top ten account for roughly 0.79%. The specimen comprised CD4+ or CD8+ T cells sorted from blood, sampled in a trial of the OX40 agonist ivuxolimab. The receptors shown here come from an adult with an advanced solid tumor such as melanoma, head and neck, liver or kidney cancer.

V is TRBV7-8 and J is TRBJ1-3; D perhaps matches TRBD1 (6 bases). The V gene's germline CDR1 is SGHVS and CDR2 FQNEAQ. V gave up 1 base and J gave up 1 base, with 8 bases separating them. This CDR3 is 15 amino acids long. The CDR3 DNA follows: TGTGCCAGCAGCTTAGGGGGGGCATCTGGAAACACCATATATTTT. It specifies CASSLGGASGNTIYF.

The gene calls are TRBV6-4 and TRBJ2-1; no firm D call. Germline values: CDR1 MRHNA, CDR2 SNTAGT. V was pared by 5 bases and J by 8 bases, with 19 bases between. The CDR3 extends over 15 amino acids. The DNA of the CDR3 is TGTGCCAGCAGTCCTCGCGGCCGTACCCCCGATGAGCAGTTCTTC. It translates to CASSPRGRTPDEQFF.

V usage is TRBV5-8 and J usage is TRBJ1-5; 8 positions agree with TRBD1. The CDR3 covers 16 residues. J lost 0 bases, V lost 4 bases, and 6 bases had no gene match. Germline V lookup: CDR1 SGHTS, CDR2 YDEGEE. The CDR3 DNA reads as TGTGCCAGCAGCCCCCGACAGGGGTATAGCAATCAGCCCCAGCATTTT. Translated, it gives CASSPRQGYSNQPQHF.

The rearrangement joins TRBV28 to TRBJ1-6, with D unresolved. Trimming left V 5 bases short and J 14 bases short, with 13 bases between. Germline loops: CDR1 MDHEN, CDR2 SYDVKM. CDR3 length: 12 residues. CDR3 nucleotide sequence: TGTGCCAGCAGTCTATTAAGTTCGTCCCTCCACTTT. It translates to CASSLLSSSLHF. The full variable domain, completed using reference TRBV28 and TRBJ1-6, is DVKVTQSSRYLVKRTGEKVFLECVQDMDHENMFWYRQDPGLGLRLIYFSYDVKMKEKGDIPEGYSVSREKKERFSLILESASTNQTSMYLCASSLLSSSLHFGNGTRLTVT.

This chain uses TRBV18 with TRBJ1-3; no definite D call. Trimming shortened V by 6 bases and J by 3 bases, and 15 bases separated the two germline ends. From germline, CDR1 is KGHSH and CDR2 LQKENI. The CDR3 is 15 amino acids. In nucleotides, the CDR3 is TGTGCCAGCTCTTCCAGCGGACTATATGGAAACACCATATATTTT. This sequence encodes CASSSSGLYGNTIYF.

This chain uses TRBV6-6 with TRBJ1-1; D might be TRBD1 (6 bases). V was trimmed by 6 bases and J by 0 bases, leaving 17 bases between them. Germline V gives CDR1 MNHNY, CDR2 SVGAGI (reference sequence). This CDR3 has 16 amino acids. The CDR3 coding sequence is TGTGCCAGCAGAACCAGGACAGTCTCCATGAACACTGAAGCTTTCTTT. It is translated as CASRTRTVSMNTEAFF.

This sequence joins TRBV28 and TRBJ2-7; possible D gene TRBD2, 5 bases. V was pared by 4 bases and J by 4 bases, with 14 bases between. The germline V gene has CDR1 MDHEN and CDR2 SYDVKM. The CDR3 covers 14 residues. CDR3 loop: CASSSRLSLYEQYF. The CDR3 bases are TGTGCCAGCAGTTCTCGACTATCTCTGTACGAGCAGTACTTC.

The chain employs TRBV9 and TRBJ1-6, with 9 positions matching TRBD1. The ends lost 0 bases at V and 7 bases at J; junction bases unmatched: 2. Germline-derived CDR1 and CDR2 are SGDLS and YYNGEE. The CDR3 has 15 amino acids. The CDR3 DNA is TGTGCCAGCAGCGTAGACAGGGGGCGGAATTCACCCCTCCACTTT. Residues: CASSVDRGRNSPLHF.

V is TRBV7-2 and J is TRBJ2-5; 12 bases are shared with TRBD1. This CDR3 spans 16 amino acids. Germline V gene sequence: CDR1 SGHTA, CDR2 FQGNSA. V trimming: 4 bases; J trimming: 3 bases; junction bases outside the gene matches: 6. In DNA, the CDR3 is TGTGCCAGCAGCTCGCTGGGACAGGGGGCAGAAGAGACCCAGTACTTC. Translating it yields CASSSLGQGAEETQYF.

The chain combines TRBV9 with TRBJ2-5; 7 positions match TRBD1. The J segment lost 5 bases and the V segment lost 1 base, leaving 5 bases of the junction unmatched. Germline CDR1 and CDR2: SGDLS and YYNGEE. This CDR3 spans 14 amino acids. The CDR3 loop is CASSVSTGEETQYF. DNA for the CDR3: TGTGCCAGCAGCGTATCAACAGGGGAGGAGACCCAGTACTTC.

The V call is TRBV25-1, the J call TRBJ1-3, with TRBD1 as a possible D gene (6 bases). The CDR3 loop spans 15 amino acids. Germline V gene data show CDR1 as MGHDK and CDR2 as SYGVNS. Between the trimmed V and J ends, which lost 3 bases and 0 bases, there was a span of 9 bases. This CDR3 reads CASSETGLSGNTIYF. In DNA form, the CDR3 reads TGTGCCAGCAGTGAGACAGGCCTCTCTGGAAACACCATATATTTT.

The genes are TRBV7-2 and TRBJ2-5; 9 bases agree with TRBD2. Germline lookup yields CDR1 SGHTA and CDR2 FQGNSA. Germline trimming cut 4 bases from V and 5 bases from J; bases unmatched to any gene: 11. The CDR3 sequence is 16 residues long. CDR3 bases: TGTGCCAGCAGCTCCAGCGGAGCGGGGGGTTGGGAGACCCAGTACTTC. Its translation is CASSSSGAGGWETQYF.

The chain carries TRBV7-2 and TRBJ2-7, with a weak D call TRBD2 (7 bases). The CDR3 is 15 amino acids. Germline CDR1 SGHTA, CDR2 FQGNSA. V lost 3 bases, J lost 5 bases, and 17 bases lay in between. CDR3 protein: CASSLGGGHPDEQYF. CDR3 nucleotide sequence: TGTGCCAGCAGCTTGGGGGGGGGCCACCCTGACGAGCAGTACTTC.

The rearrangement links TRBV7-9 to TRBJ1-2, with 10 bases matching TRBD1. V was pared by 0 bases and J by 4 bases, with 5 bases of the junction left unmatched. CDR3 length: 16 amino acids. Germline V CDR1 and CDR2: SEHNR, FQNEAQ (reference sequence). The CDR3 DNA reads TGTGCCAGCAGCTTAGCGGGGACAGGGGACCGCTATGGCTACACCTTC. Translation: CASSLAGTGDRYGYTF.

This clone was counted once. This chain connects TRBV5-1 to TRBJ2-1, with TRBD2 as a possible D gene (6 bases). Trimming shortened V by 4 bases and J by 6 bases, and 11 bases separated the two germline ends. CDR1 is SGHRS, CDR2 YFSETQ, per germline. This CDR3 is built from 13 residues. CDR3 nucleotide sequence: TGCGCCAGCAGCACCGGACTACTCAATGAGCAGTTCTTC. Amino acids: CASSTGLLNEQFF. Drawing the rest from reference TRBV5-1 and TRBJ2-1, the complete variable domain is KAGVTQTPRYLIKTRGQQVTLSCSPISGHRSVSWYQQTPGQGLQFLFEYFSETQRNKGNFPGRFSGRQFSNSRSEMNVSTLELGDSALYLCASSTGLLNEQFFGPGTRLTVL.

Here the CDR3 DNA reads TGTGCCAGCAGCTTTCAGGGTAGGGATACGCAGTATTTT. This sequence encodes CASSFQGRDTQYF. The V call is TRBV5-5, the J call TRBJ2-3; D perhaps matches TRBD1 (5 bases). The V end was cut by 2 bases, the J end by 6 bases, with 10 bases between. This CDR3 contains 13 residues. CDR1 and CDR2 from the germline V gene are SGHKS and YYEKEE (reference sequence).

The chain employs TRBV10-3 and TRBJ2-7; 9 bases align to TRBD1. J was trimmed by 5 bases and V by 9 bases; bases with no gene match: 8. The CDR3 spans 13 residues. CDR1 is ENHRY, CDR2 SYGVKD, per germline. DNA for the CDR3: TGTGCCATTTGGACAGGGGCCCGGGACGAGCAGTACTTC. Translated, it gives CAIWTGARDEQYF.

V and J are TRBV6-5 and TRBJ1-6; no definite D call. V dropped 6 bases and J dropped 7 bases, with 10 bases sitting between them. The CDR3 contains 13 residues. In germline, CDR1 is MNHEY, CDR2 SVGAGI. The CDR3 bases are TGTGCCAGCAGAAGGGTTGAGAATTCACCCCTCCACTTT. Translating gives CASRRVENSPLHF.

The J gene is TRBJ1-3, the V gene TRBV27; unclear D gene. Germline CDR1 is MNHEY and CDR2 is SMNVEV (reference sequence). CDR3 size: 14 residues. V shed 4 bases and J shed 8 bases, with 15 bases lying between them. CDR3 nucleotides: TGTGCCAGCAGTTCCCGAGCTACCTGGGACACCATATATTTT. This codes for CASSSRATWDTIYF.

This clone was counted between two and nine times. The rearrangement uses TRBV5-6 and TRBJ1-4; no definite D call. CDR1 and CDR2 (germline): SGHDT, YYEEEE. The CDR3 runs to 14 residues. Trimming pared 4 bases from V and 6 bases from J, leaving 13 bases between. CDR3: CASSLFEGYEKLFF. For the CDR3, the DNA is TGTGCCAGCAGCCTATTCGAGGGATATGAAAAACTGTTTTTT.

V is TRBV18 and J is TRBJ1-2, with 12 bases identical to TRBD1. This CDR3 has 14 amino acids. Trimming cost V 10 bases and J 8 bases; bases outside gene matches: 11. Germline V gene lookup returns CDR1 KGHSH and CDR2 LQKENI. The CDR3 nucleotides read TGTGCCACCGCCGAGGGACAGGGGGCGGGAGGCTACACCTTC. It yields the protein CATAEGQGAGGYTF.

J is TRBJ1-1 and V is TRBV7-2; possible D gene TRBD1, 6 bases. Germline values: CDR1 SGHTA, CDR2 FQGNSA. The CDR3 runs 13 residues. V lost 5 bases to trimming and J lost 1 base, with 8 bases between them. CDR3 amino acids: CASSRTENTEAFF. The CDR3 DNA follows: TGTGCCAGCAGCAGGACAGAGAACACTGAAGCTTTCTTT.

The V call is TRBV11-3, the J call TRBJ2-1; possible D gene TRBD1, 6 bases. The CDR3 has 14 amino acids. Looked up from germline, CDR1 is SGHNT and CDR2 is YENEEA. The V end lost 5 bases, the J end lost 2 bases, and 10 bases lay between the germline ends. The CDR3 DNA follows: TGTGCCAGCAGCGTTGGGACAACCTACAATGAGCAGTTCTTC. Translation: CASSVGTTYNEQFF.

The rearrangement uses TRBV9 and TRBJ2-3, with 7 bases that match TRBD1. V was clipped by 5 bases and J by 3 bases; unmatched bases: 6. Per the germline V gene, CDR1 is SGDLS and CDR2 is YYNGEE. The length of the CDR3 is 14 residues. The CDR3 DNA reads as TGTGCCAGCAGGAGAGGACAGGATACAGATACGCAGTATTTT. As protein: CASRRGQDTDTQYF.

The chain has TRBV28 and TRBJ1-2; possible D gene TRBD1, 5 bases. The V end lost 6 bases, the J end lost 8 bases, and 19 bases lay between the germline ends. Germline V lookup: CDR1 MDHEN, CDR2 SYDVKM. This CDR3 comprises 14 residues. The CDR3 loop is CASRKAGPKGGYTF. CDR3 nucleotides: TGTGCCAGCAGGAAAGCAGGCCCTAAGGGGGGCTACACCTTC.

The genes are TRBV4-1 and TRBJ2-1; 9 bases align to TRBD2. The CDR3 has 15 amino acids. From germline, CDR1 is MGHRA and CDR2 YSYEKL. Trimming removed 1 base from V and 4 bases from J; junction bases left unmatched: 2. CDR3 DNA: TGCGCCAGCAGCCAAGGGAGCGGGGGGTACAATGAGCAGTTCTTC. It specifies CASSQGSGGYNEQFF.

This rearrangement joins TRBV28 to TRBJ2-5; maybe TRBD2 (5 bases). Germline assignment: CDR1 MDHEN and CDR2 SYDVKM. This CDR3 is built from 15 residues. Trimming took off 6 bases at V and 2 bases at J, with 16 bases between the two ends. CDR3 loop: CASSRPGSLQETQYF. The CDR3 region has the DNA TGTGCCAGCAGCCGACCGGGGTCGCTGCAAGAGACCCAGTACTTC.

This rearrangement joins TRBV5-1 to TRBJ1-3, with TRBD1 identical over 7 bases. CDR3 length equals 15 residues. Germline CDR1 reads SGHRS; CDR2 reads YFSETQ. The J segment lost 4 bases and the V segment lost 0 bases, leaving 4 bases of the junction unmatched. CDR3: CASSLETGRGNTIYF. The CDR3, as DNA: TGCGCCAGCAGCTTGGAGACAGGGCGCGGAAACACCATATATTTT.

V gene TRBV10-3 combines with J gene TRBJ2-5; D assignment may be TRBD1 or TRBD2 (7 bases each). Looked up from germline, CDR1 is ENHRY and CDR2 is SYGVKD. The CDR3 length is 11 residues. Between the trimmed V and J ends, which lost 10 bases and 5 bases, there was a span of 11 bases. The CDR3 spells CATRGGETQYF. The CDR3 DNA follows: TGTGCCACCAGGGGGGGGGAGACCCAGTACTTC.

This clone was recorded a few times. The chain recombines TRBV28 with TRBJ2-1, with 10 bases lining up with TRBD1. CDR1 is MDHEN and CDR2 is SYDVKM in the germline V gene. The CDR3 length is 16 residues. Trimming at V came to 1 base and at J to 4 bases, leaving 4 bases not matched to a gene. The CDR3: CASSLLRTGGYNEQFF. CDR3 DNA: TGTGCCAGCAGTTTATTGCGGACAGGGGGTTACAATGAGCAGTTCTTC.

J is TRBJ2-5 and V is TRBV7-2; D uncertain. From germline, CDR1 is SGHTA and CDR2 FQGNSA. Trimming took 2 bases from V and 5 from J, leaving 12 bases between them. The CDR3 runs 14 residues. The CDR3 DNA reads TGTGCCAGCAGCTTACCACCTAGGCTCGAGACCCAGTACTTC. Its protein product is CASSLPPRLETQYF.